This record looks at one T cell receptor (beta chain) sequence and its context. The antigen is unknown. The V end lost 1 base, the J end lost 8 bases, and 12 bases lay between the germline ends. From germline, CDR1 is SGHRS and CDR2 YFSETQ. CDR3 length equals 14 residues. The record originates from a study of shared clonotypes between healthy human individuals. The overall study: Three plates were used per donor for CD4 naive, three for CD4 memory, two for CD8 naive and one for CD8 memory.

Broader study findings: Larger estimated richness was generally recorded for naive subsets relative to memory subsets.

The sorted-subset replicate PCRs were given about 200 ng DNA, which is approximately 30,000 T cell genomes. The table came from immunoSEQ multiplex PCR; TCRdb's copy has only in-frame clones and leaves some out. Among 2,500,000 or so clones listed, roughly 92% were seen once. This TCR came from a man aged 18 to 35 in good health. This sequence joins TRBV5-1 and TRBJ1-4, with no clear D. Input material: naive CD4+ T cells sorted from blood. Subset here: CD45RA+ positively selected. The CDR3 protein is CASSLRRYEEKLFF. The CDR3 nucleotides read TGCGCCAGCAGCTTGAGAAGGTACGAAGAAAAACTGTTTTTT.